These T cell receptor beta chains were read from a single sample in a study of CD8 T cells in Susac syndrome. TCRdb used MiXCR to reprocess the immunoSEQ multiplex PCR reads, holding one entry per CDR3 protein. The sample lists about 200,000 distinct CDR3 sequences; nearly 95% were seen once. Source material: CD4+ T cells from PBMCs. These TCRs come from a human donor with multiple sclerosis. Both conserved end residues are part of each CDR3. Each record gives: clone size, D gene, J gene, V gene, CDR3 protein, CDR3 DNA. D genes are given only for firm matches. The size entry is marked missing in some rows and otherwise reads once, few, many or a size class.

clone size: -
D gene: -
J gene: TRBJ1-5
V gene: TRBV2
CDR3 protein: CASSENNQPQHF
CDR3 DNA: TGTGCCAGCAGTGAAAACAATCAGCCCCAGCATTTT

clone size: -
D gene: TRBD1
J gene: TRBJ2-5
V gene: TRBV24-1
CDR3 protein: CATADRLEQETQYF
CDR3 DNA: TGTGCCACCGCGGACAGGTTGGAACAAGAGACCCAGTACTTC

clone size: -
D gene: TRBD2
J gene: TRBJ2-5
V gene: TRBV20-1
CDR3 protein: CSASLGLAGDQETQYF
CDR3 DNA: TGCAGTGCTAGTTTGGGACTAGCGGGCGACCAAGAGACCCAGTACTTC

clone size: -
D gene: -
J gene: TRBJ1-1
V gene: TRBV20-1
CDR3 protein: CSAPQTGNTEAFF
CDR3 DNA: TGCAGTGCTCCTCAGACAGGGAACACTGAAGCTTTCTTT

clone size: -
D gene: -
J gene: TRBJ1-1
V gene: TRBV18
CDR3 protein: CASSRAKGGGAEAFF
CDR3 DNA: TGTGCCAGCTCACGGGCGAAGGGGGGAGGAGCTGAAGCTTTCTTT

clone size: -
D gene: -
J gene: TRBJ2-3
V gene: TRBV20-1
CDR3 protein: CSARGGPYDTQYF
CDR3 DNA: TGCAGTGCTAGAGGAGGGCCTTACGATACGCAGTATTTT

clone size: -
D gene: -
J gene: TRBJ2-6
V gene: TRBV30
CDR3 protein: CAWSVSSGANVLTF
CDR3 DNA: TGTGCCTGGAGTGTATCATCTGGGGCCAACGTCCTGACTTTC

clone size: -
D gene: -
J gene: TRBJ1-4
V gene: TRBV29-1
CDR3 protein: CSVALDSRNEKLFF
CDR3 DNA: TGCAGCGTTGCCCTCGACTCGCGGAATGAAAAACTGTTTTTT

clone size: once
D gene: -
J gene: TRBJ2-2
V gene: TRBV24-1
CDR3 protein: CATTGFTGELFF
CDR3 DNA: TGTGCCACTACAGGGTTCACCGGGGAGCTGTTTTTT

clone size: -
D gene: -
J gene: TRBJ2-6
V gene: TRBV12-3/TRBV12-4
CDR3 protein: CASSLNLPGANVLTF
CDR3 DNA: TGTGCCAGCAGTTTAAACCTCCCGGGGGCCAACGTCCTGACTTTC

clone size: -
D gene: -
J gene: TRBJ2-5
V gene: TRBV15
CDR3 protein: CATSTNERTGRETQYF
CDR3 DNA: TGTGCCACCAGCACCAACGAAAGGACTGGGCGGGAGACCCAGTACTTC

clone size: -
D gene: TRBD1
J gene: TRBJ2-7
V gene: TRBV30
CDR3 protein: CASGTGLYEQYF
CDR3 DNA: TGTGCCTCCGGGACAGGGTTGTACGAGCAGTACTTC

clone size: -
D gene: -
J gene: TRBJ2-2
V gene: TRBV14
CDR3 protein: CASSPGPQGYTGELFF
CDR3 DNA: TGTGCCAGCAGCCCGGGGCCTCAGGGGTACACCGGGGAGCTGTTTTTT

clone size: -
D gene: -
J gene: TRBJ2-1
V gene: TRBV4-2
CDR3 protein: CASSQDKRGSYNEQFF
CDR3 DNA: TGTGCCAGCAGCCAAGATAAGAGGGGCTCCTACAATGAGCAGTTCTTC

clone size: once
D gene: -
J gene: TRBJ2-7
V gene: TRBV6-6
CDR3 protein: CASTDGYEQYF
CDR3 DNA: TGTGCCAGCACGGACGGATACGAGCAGTACTTC

clone size: -
D gene: TRBD1
J gene: TRBJ1-2
V gene: TRBV12-3/TRBV12-4
CDR3 protein: CASSLLPGQGRGYTF
CDR3 DNA: TGTGCCAGCAGTTTGTTGCCGGGACAGGGTCGAGGCTACACCTTC

clone size: -
D gene: -
J gene: TRBJ1-4
V gene: TRBV25-1
CDR3 protein: CASSESLQPEKLFF
CDR3 DNA: TGTGCCAGCAGCGAAAGTCTACAGCCTGAAAAACTGTTTTTT

clone size: -
D gene: -
J gene: TRBJ2-5
V gene: TRBV20-1
CDR3 protein: CSASFFVQDETQYF
CDR3 DNA: TGCAGTGCTAGTTTTTTTGTACAGGATGAGACCCAGTACTTC

clone size: -
D gene: TRBD2
J gene: TRBJ2-7
V gene: TRBV7-2
CDR3 protein: CASSMWTSGAGEQYF
CDR3 DNA: TGTGCCAGCAGCATGTGGACTAGCGGGGCAGGCGAGCAGTACTTC

clone size: -
D gene: -
J gene: TRBJ2-1
V gene: TRBV18
CDR3 protein: CASASGNSGNEQFF
CDR3 DNA: TGTGCCAGCGCCTCCGGGAACAGTGGCAATGAGCAGTTCTTC

clone size: -
D gene: TRBD1
J gene: TRBJ1-2
V gene: TRBV27
CDR3 protein: CASSFARGANYGYTF
CDR3 DNA: TGTGCCAGCAGTTTTGCCAGGGGGGCTAACTATGGCTACACCTTC

clone size: -
D gene: TRBD2
J gene: TRBJ2-1
V gene: TRBV3-1
CDR3 protein: CASSQDLAGARRNEQFF
CDR3 DNA: TGTGCCAGCAGCCAAGATCTGGCGGGAGCCCGCCGTAATGAGCAGTTCTTC

clone size: -
D gene: -
J gene: TRBJ1-1
V gene: TRBV6-5
CDR3 protein: CASGQWNTEAFF
CDR3 DNA: TGTGCCAGCGGGCAATGGAACACTGAAGCTTTCTTT

clone size: -
D gene: -
J gene: TRBJ2-1
V gene: TRBV30
CDR3 protein: CAWSGTEIYKQFF
CDR3 DNA: TGTGCCTGGAGTGGGACAGAGATTTATAAGCAGTTCTTC

clone size: -
D gene: -
J gene: TRBJ2-1
V gene: TRBV18
CDR3 protein: CASSPEGDEQFF
CDR3 DNA: TGTGCCAGCTCACCAGAGGGGGATGAGCAGTTCTTC

clone size: -
D gene: -
J gene: TRBJ2-5
V gene: TRBV29-1
CDR3 protein: CSVEWSRGETQYF
CDR3 DNA: TGCAGCGTCGAGTGGTCCAGGGGAGAGACCCAGTACTTC

clone size: -
D gene: TRBD1
J gene: TRBJ2-7
V gene: TRBV5-6
CDR3 protein: CASSPRDRTYEQYF
CDR3 DNA: TGTGCCAGCAGCCCTCGGGACAGAACGTACGAGCAGTACTTC

clone size: -
D gene: -
J gene: TRBJ1-1
V gene: TRBV20-1
CDR3 protein: CSAVRDRNTEAFF
CDR3 DNA: TGCAGTGCTGTCCGAGACAGAAACACTGAAGCTTTCTTT

clone size: -
D gene: TRBD2
J gene: TRBJ2-1
V gene: TRBV29-1
CDR3 protein: CSVAGAGLLNEQFF
CDR3 DNA: TGCAGCGTTGCCGGAGCGGGGCTACTCAATGAGCAGTTCTTC

clone size: -
D gene: TRBD2
J gene: TRBJ2-1
V gene: TRBV20-1
CDR3 protein: CSAGAGGSNEQFF
CDR3 DNA: TGCAGTGCAGGGGCCGGCGGGAGTAATGAGCAGTTCTTC

clone size: -
D gene: -
J gene: TRBJ1-1
V gene: TRBV30
CDR3 protein: CAWSAVDSANTEAFF
CDR3 DNA: TGTGCCTGGAGTGCCGTCGACAGCGCAAACACTGAAGCTTTCTTT

clone size: -
D gene: TRBD2
J gene: TRBJ2-1
V gene: TRBV11-3
CDR3 protein: CASTSSGASNEQFF
CDR3 DNA: TGTGCCAGCACCTCTAGCGGGGCTTCCAATGAGCAGTTCTTC

clone size: once
D gene: TRBD2
J gene: TRBJ2-1
V gene: TRBV24-1
CDR3 protein: CATSDPGLAGRVNEQFF
CDR3 DNA: TGTGCCACCAGTGACCCTGGACTAGCGGGAAGGGTCAATGAGCAGTTCTTC

clone size: -
D gene: -
J gene: TRBJ1-2
V gene: TRBV4-2
CDR3 protein: CASSQESARGYTF
CDR3 DNA: TGTGCCAGCAGCCAAGAATCGGCTCGGGGCTACACCTTC

clone size: once
D gene: -
J gene: TRBJ2-7
V gene: TRBV12-3/TRBV12-4
CDR3 protein: CASSSLWDEQYF
CDR3 DNA: TGTGCCAGCAGTTCCTTATGGGACGAGCAGTACTTC

clone size: once
D gene: -
J gene: TRBJ2-6
V gene: TRBV6-5
CDR3 protein: CAIREVAGANVLTF
CDR3 DNA: TGTGCCATCCGTGAGGTGGCTGGGGCCAACGTCCTGACTTTC

clone size: -
D gene: TRBD2
J gene: TRBJ2-5
V gene: TRBV7-2
CDR3 protein: CASSLGLAGTTETQYF
CDR3 DNA: TGTGCCAGCAGCTTAGGACTAGCGGGAACCACAGAGACCCAGTACTTC

clone size: -
D gene: -
J gene: TRBJ1-2
V gene: TRBV10-3
CDR3 protein: CAIRPQGRNGYTF
CDR3 DNA: TGTGCCATCAGGCCCCAGGGGAGGAATGGCTACACCTTC

clone size: -
D gene: TRBD1
J gene: TRBJ1-5
V gene: TRBV20-1
CDR3 protein: CSASPGTGYSNQPQHF
CDR3 DNA: TGCAGTGCTAGCCCCGGGACAGGGTATAGCAATCAGCCCCAGCATTTT

clone size: -
D gene: -
J gene: TRBJ2-1
V gene: TRBV12-3/TRBV12-4
CDR3 protein: CASSRTTVYNEQFF
CDR3 DNA: TGTGCCAGCAGCCGAACGACAGTATACAATGAGCAGTTCTTC